This TCR beta chain was found in a study of TIL therapy for anti-PD-1-resistant metastatic lung cancer (dated by TCRdb to the early 2020s). Regarding the complete study: Tumors were harvested before any PD-1/PD-L1 blockade; patients then received nivolumab, and those progressing received lymphodepletion, expanded TIL infusion and IL-2. The cohort was predominantly lung adenocarcinoma, with a handful of EGFR-mutant and two ALK-rearranged tumors, and half of patients were current or former smokers. T cell receptor beta sequencing of tumor and peripheral blood served to follow clonotypes across the tumor, the expanded TIL product, and serial blood samples. Enrolled patients had a median age of around 58 years (range about 38-75) and a median tumor PD-L1 proportion score of over 5.5%. A median non-synonymous tumor mutation burden of over 1.2 mutations per megabase was determined across the cohort by whole-exome sequencing.

Sample time point, as interpreted from the label and publication: pre-treatment sample, taken before nivolumab and TIL therapy. Between late 2017 and 2020, a dual-center phase I trial enrolled adults who had stage 4 NSCLC. The samples were obtained from a phase I trial that was single-arm and open-label and tested tumor-infiltrating lymphocyte therapy combined with nivolumab in advanced non-small cell lung cancer. Blood mononuclear cells from EDTA tubes were separated on a Ficoll gradient and snap-frozen as pellets, and DNA was extracted from the cells using a Qiagen mini-prep kit. Comment on this clone: No cognate antigen has been identified for it. No base quality information exists; no much larger clone differs at one position.

Broad study findings and their caveats: The baseline peripheral repertoire was partially replaced by infused TIL clonotypes, which then decayed over months, and no apparent association between persistence and response was found. The cohort was highly selected, including more treatment-naive, never-smoker and oncogene-addicted patients than is typical, which limits generalizability. The study protocol defined all tumor marker inferences as exploratory.

The immunoSEQ v3 hsTCRB kit was used to amplify TCR beta CDR3 regions from genomic DNA through bias-controlled multiplex PCR. An Illumina NextSeq 500 was used to sequence the TCR libraries, reaching some 2 million read pairs at survey level or about 4.5-6.5 million at deep level. Per the authors' processing: V, D and J genes were assigned, non-productive sequences were removed, and clonality was reported by immunoSEQ Analyzer software. Repertoires were compared by productive Simpson clonality and by the Morisita overlap index of productive TRB rearrangements between infused TIL and blood. For each clone in blood, the absolute clonotype count was estimated by multiplying the lymphocyte count by the CD3+ fraction and by the clone's productive frequency. Drawn from immuneACCESS, this table holds only the in-frame rearrangements with V and J called that TCRdb kept. Clones are partly lost; checked studies trace under half to an unresolved V gene and leave the rest unexplained. The D gene and trimming were derived from the DNA, and the V and J assignments and clone size from that table. This sample holds roughly 60,000 clones; around 70% were observed only once. The ten most abundant clones make up less than 2% of the sample.

CDR1 and CDR2 (MNHNS, SASEGT) derive from the germline V gene. The cysteine opens and the phenylalanine closes a CDR3 of 14 amino acids. CDR3 DNA is the only sequence kept; it has 42 bases, read in frame from the first base. Relative to germline, V is missing 2 bases and J is missing 0 bases, with 0 bases of the junction outside any gene match. The sequence links TRBV6-1 to TRBJ2-7; TRBD2 lines up with 8 middle nucleotides. The origin of this receptor is a person between 25 and 80 years old with non-small cell lung cancer. Material: blood, obtained at baseline. Here is the DNA: TGTGCCAGCAGTGAACGGGAGGGCTCCTACGAGCAGTACTTC. Its translation reads: CASSEREGSYEQYF.